What follows are 8 T cell receptor beta chains derived from one specimen sequenced in a study of cytomegalovirus exposure and HLA in healthy donors. Primers: 60 Vbeta forward and 13 Jbeta reverse. The method was immunoSEQ multiplex PCR; TCRdb's version includes in-frame clones alone and lacks a portion of them. This table has around 150,000 clones, 65% to 80% appearing once. The source material was PBMCs. These receptors were taken from a man aged 35 to 55 in good health and CMV-seropositive.

The J gene is TRBJ1-3, the V gene TRBV5-1; TRBD1 is a possible D gene (5 bases). CDR3 length: 15 amino acids. With 0 bases removed from V and 6 bases from J, the gap between germline ends came to 13 bases. Germline CDR1 SGHRS, CDR2 YFSETQ. The CDR3 nucleotides are TGCGCCAGCAGCTTGGGAGGCGGGGGTGAAAACACCATATATTTT. It is translated as CASSLGGGGENTIYF. Variable domain in full (rest from reference TRBV5-1 and TRBJ1-3): KAGVTQTPRYLIKTRGQQVTLSCSPISGHRSVSWYQQTPGQGLQFLFEYFSETQRNKGNFPGRFSGRQFSNSRSEMNVSTLELGDSALYLCASSLGGGGENTIYFGEGSWLTVV.

V and J are TRBV10-3 and TRBJ1-2; a possible D gene is TRBD1 (6 bases). The CDR3 contains 16 residues. Germline V CDR1 and CDR2: ENHRY, SYGVKD. Trimming left V 4 bases short and J 4 bases short, with 19 bases between. This CDR3 reads CAISASVGGEGYGYTF. The CDR3 DNA is TGTGCCATCAGTGCTTCCGTAGGGGGAGAGGGCTATGGCTACACCTTC.

This clone was detected only a few times. The chain carries TRBV6-5 and TRBJ1-1; D is unresolved. Trimming left V 7 bases short and J 2 bases short, with 11 bases between. This CDR3 is built from 13 residues. Germline V gives CDR1 MNHEY, CDR2 SVGAGI. The CDR3 DNA is TGTGCCAGCACCCGTGGTAGAAACACTGAAGCTTTCTTT. Translating gives CASTRGRNTEAFF.

The genes are TRBV5-1 and TRBJ1-1; the match to TRBD1 covers 7 bases. Germline CDR1 reads SGHRS; CDR2 reads YFSETQ. CDR3 length: 14 amino acids. With V trimmed by 4 bases and J by 1 base, 4 bases remained unmatched. The CDR3: CASSARQGNTEAFF. DNA for the CDR3: TGCGCCAGCAGCGCTAGACAGGGGAACACTGAAGCTTTCTTT. The full variable domain, its missing parts supplied by reference TRBV5-1 and TRBJ1-1, is KAGVTQTPRYLIKTRGQQVTLSCSPISGHRSVSWYQQTPGQGLQFLFEYFSETQRNKGNFPGRFSGRQFSNSRSEMNVSTLELGDSALYLCASSARQGNTEAFFGQGTRLTVV.

The rearrangement joins TRBV10-3 to TRBJ2-1; TRBD1 matches at 7 bases. The CDR3 loop spans 16 amino acids. Unmatched junction bases numbered 9, after V lost 6 bases and J lost 1 base. Germline values: CDR1 ENHRY, CDR2 SYGVKD. The CDR3 region is CAIRATGERSYNEQFF. DNA of the CDR3: TGTGCCATCAGGGCCACAGGGGAGAGGTCCTACAATGAGCAGTTCTTC.

CDR3 sequence reads: CASSLDRRANYGYTF. CDR3 nucleotide sequence: TGTGCCAGCAGCTTGGACAGGAGAGCTAACTATGGCTACACCTTC. This rearrangement joins TRBV5-4 to TRBJ1-2, with D perhaps matching TRBD1 (5 bases). This CDR3 is 15 amino acids long. Trimming took 0 bases from V and 0 from J, leaving 9 bases between them. Germline loops: CDR1 SGHNT, CDR2 YYREEE (reference sequence).

The V and J genes are TRBV19 and TRBJ2-3, with D perhaps TRBD1 (6 bases). CDR3 size: 15 residues. V was cut by 3 bases and J by 1 base, with 11 bases left in between. CDR1 LNHDA and CDR2 SQIVND come from the germline V gene (reference sequence). Written as DNA, the CDR3 is TGTGCCAGTAGTATCGGGTACAGGGGCACAGATACGCAGTATTTT. It specifies CASSIGYRGTDTQYF.

The chain couples TRBV5-1 to TRBJ2-2, with a possible D match to TRBD1 (6 bases). V lost 2 bases, J lost 3 bases, and 8 bases lay in between. Germline-derived CDR1 and CDR2 are SGHRS and YFSETQ. The CDR3 runs to 14 residues. In DNA, the CDR3 is TGCGCCAGCAGCTTTAGGACAGACACCGGGGAGCTGTTTTTT. Amino acids: CASSFRTDTGELFF.